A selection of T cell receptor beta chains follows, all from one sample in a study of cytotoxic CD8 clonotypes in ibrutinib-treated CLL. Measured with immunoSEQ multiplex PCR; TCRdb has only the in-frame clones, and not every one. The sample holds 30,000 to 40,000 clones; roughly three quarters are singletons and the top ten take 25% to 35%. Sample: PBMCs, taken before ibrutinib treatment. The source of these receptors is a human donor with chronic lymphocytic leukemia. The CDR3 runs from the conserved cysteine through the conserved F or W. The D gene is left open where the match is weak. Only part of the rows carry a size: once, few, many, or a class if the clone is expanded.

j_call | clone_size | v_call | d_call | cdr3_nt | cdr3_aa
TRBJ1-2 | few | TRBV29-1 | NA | TGCAGCGTTAGTAGTTTGGGTCTATATGGCTACACCTTC | CSVSSLGLYGYTF
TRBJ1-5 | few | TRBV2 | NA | TGTGCCAGCAGTGAGGTTTTTGCTAGCAATCAGCCCCAGCATTTT | CASSEVFASNQPQHF
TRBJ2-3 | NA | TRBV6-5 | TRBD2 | TGTGCCAGCAGTTACGGGACTAGCTACACAGATACGCAGTATTTT | CASSYGTSYTDTQYF
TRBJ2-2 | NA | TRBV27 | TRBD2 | TGTGCCAGCAGCCTGAGTAGCGGGGTGGATCCGTACACCGGGGAGCTGTTTTTT | CASSLSSGVDPYTGELFF
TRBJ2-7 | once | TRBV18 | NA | TGTGCCACCATTACGGCAGGGTCGGGAGAGCAGTACTTC | CATITAGSGEQYF
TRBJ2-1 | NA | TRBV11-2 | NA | TGTGCCAGCAGCCCCGGGTTGAATGAGCAGTTCTTC | CASSPGLNEQFF
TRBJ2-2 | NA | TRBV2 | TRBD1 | TGTGCCAGCAGTGGACAGGGGGAAACCGGGGAGCTGTTTTTT | CASSGQGETGELFF
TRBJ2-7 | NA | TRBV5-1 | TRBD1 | TGCGCCAGCAGCTTGGAAGACAGGGGATACGAGCAGTACTTC | CASSLEDRGYEQYF
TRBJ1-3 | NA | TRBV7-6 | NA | TGTGCCAGCAGCTCGCTCAGTGGAAACACCATATATTTT | CASSSLSGNTIYF
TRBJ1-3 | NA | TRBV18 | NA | TGTGCCAGCTCGTCTCAGGGGCAAGGGAACACCATATATTTT | CASSSQGQGNTIYF
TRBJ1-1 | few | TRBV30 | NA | TGTGCCTGGAGTGTACCCCCCGGGAACACTGAAGCTTTCTTT | CAWSVPPGNTEAFF
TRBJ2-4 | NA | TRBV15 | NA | TGTGCCACCAGCAGAGAAGGAGTCCAACTCGGGTCGGCCAAAAACATTCAGTACTTC | CATSREGVQLGSAKNIQYF
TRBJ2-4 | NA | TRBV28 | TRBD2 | TGTGCCAGCAGTAAACTAGCGGGAGGGTTCGGAAAAAACATTCAGTACTTC | CASSKLAGGFGKNIQYF
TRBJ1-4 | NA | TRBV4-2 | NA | TGTGCCAGCAGCCGCGGCACCGCGGGGGACGTTGGAAAACTGTTTTTT | CASSRGTAGDVGKLFF
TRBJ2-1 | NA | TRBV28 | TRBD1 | TGTGCCAGCATTCGGACAGGGGGTAATGAGCAGTTCTTC | CASIRTGGNEQFF
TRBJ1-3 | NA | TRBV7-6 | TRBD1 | TGTGCCAGCAGCTCGGGACAGGGTGGAAACACCATATATTTT | CASSSGQGGNTIYF
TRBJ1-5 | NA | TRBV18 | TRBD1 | TGTGCCAGCTCACTCCGACAGGGGGGAGAAAACGGCAATCAGCCCCAGCATTTT | CASSLRQGGENGNQPQHF
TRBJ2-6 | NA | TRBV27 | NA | TGTGCCAGCAGTTTTATTCGAAGCTCTGGGGCCAACGTCCTGACTTTC | CASSFIRSSGANVLTF
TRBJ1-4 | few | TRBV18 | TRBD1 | TGTGCCAGCTCACCACGCAAACCAGACAGGGGTTTGAGTGAAAAACTGTTTTTT | CASSPRKPDRGLSEKLFF
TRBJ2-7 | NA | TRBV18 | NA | TGTGCCAGCTCACCAGCTGGGAGTGAGCAGTACTTC | CASSPAGSEQYF
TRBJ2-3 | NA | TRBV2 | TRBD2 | TGTGCCAGCGAACTAGCGGGGGTAGAGGCAGATACGCAGTATTTT | CASELAGVEADTQYF
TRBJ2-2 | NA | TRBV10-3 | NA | TGTGCCATCAGTGAGTCGCTGGCAGCCGGGGAGCTGTTTTTT | CAISESLAAGELFF
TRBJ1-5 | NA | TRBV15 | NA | TGTGCCACCAGCTCGGGGGATTTGACAGATAGCAATCAGCCCCAGCATTTT | CATSSGDLTDSNQPQHF
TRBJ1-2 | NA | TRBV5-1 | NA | TGCGCCAGCAGCACCATGCCGGGACCGCCGATGGGCACCTTC | CASSTMPGPPMGTF
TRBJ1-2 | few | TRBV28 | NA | TGTGCCAGCAGCCCTCGGACGGCCTGGGGCTACACCTTC | CASSPRTAWGYTF
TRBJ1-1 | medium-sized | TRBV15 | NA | TGTGCCACCAGCAGAACCACGGCCACTGAAGCTTTCTTT | CATSRTTATEAFF
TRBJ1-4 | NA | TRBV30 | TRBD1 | TGTGCCTGGAGTGTGGGCAGGGGGCATGAAAAACTGTTTTTT | CAWSVGRGHEKLFF
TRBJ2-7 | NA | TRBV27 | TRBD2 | TGTGCCAGCAGTAAAGGAGCGGGGGCGAGCTCCTACGAGCAGTACTTC | CASSKGAGASSYEQYF
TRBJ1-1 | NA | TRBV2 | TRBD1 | TGTGCCAGCAGTTGGACAGGAAACACTGAAGCTTTCTTT | CASSWTGNTEAFF
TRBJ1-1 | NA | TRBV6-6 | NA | TGTGCCAGCAGAACGACTGGAGGTGAAGCTTTCTTT | CASRTTGGEAFF
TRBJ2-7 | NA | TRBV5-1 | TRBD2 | TGCGCCAGCAGCTTGGGAGGGACTAGCGGGGAATACGAGCAGTACTTC | CASSLGGTSGEYEQYF
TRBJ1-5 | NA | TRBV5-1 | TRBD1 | TGCGCCAGCAGCTTGGTTCCGGGACAGGGGGTGAATCAGCCCCAGCATTTT | CASSLVPGQGVNQPQHF